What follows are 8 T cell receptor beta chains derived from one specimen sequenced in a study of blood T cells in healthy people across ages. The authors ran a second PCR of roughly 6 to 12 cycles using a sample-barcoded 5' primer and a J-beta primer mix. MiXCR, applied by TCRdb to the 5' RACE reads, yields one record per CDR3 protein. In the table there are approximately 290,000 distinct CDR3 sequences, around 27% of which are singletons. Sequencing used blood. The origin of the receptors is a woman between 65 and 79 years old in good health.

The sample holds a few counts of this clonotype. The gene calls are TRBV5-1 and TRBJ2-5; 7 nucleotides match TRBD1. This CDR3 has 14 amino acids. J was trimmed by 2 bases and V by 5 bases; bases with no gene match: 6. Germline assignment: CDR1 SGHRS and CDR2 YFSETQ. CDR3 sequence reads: CASSTGTVQETQYF. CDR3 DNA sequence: TGCGCCAGCAGTACGGGGACAGTTCAAGAGACCCAGTACTTC.

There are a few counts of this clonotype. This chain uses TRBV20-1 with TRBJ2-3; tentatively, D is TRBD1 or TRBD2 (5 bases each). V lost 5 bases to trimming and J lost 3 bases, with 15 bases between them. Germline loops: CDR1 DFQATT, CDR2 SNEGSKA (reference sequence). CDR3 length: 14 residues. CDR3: CSAPWAGTTDTQYF. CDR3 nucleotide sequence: TGCAGTGCTCCTTGGGCAGGGACGACAGATACGCAGTATTTT.

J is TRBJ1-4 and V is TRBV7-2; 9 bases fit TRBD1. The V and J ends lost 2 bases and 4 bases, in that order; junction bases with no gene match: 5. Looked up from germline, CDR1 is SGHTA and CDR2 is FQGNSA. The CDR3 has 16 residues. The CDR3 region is CASSLTVTGGNEKLFF. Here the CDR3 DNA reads TGTGCCAGCAGCTTAACAGTGACAGGGGGTAATGAAAAACTGTTTTTT.

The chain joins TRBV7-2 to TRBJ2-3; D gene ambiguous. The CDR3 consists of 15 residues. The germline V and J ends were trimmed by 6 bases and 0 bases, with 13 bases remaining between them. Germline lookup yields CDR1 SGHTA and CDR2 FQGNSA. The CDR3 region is CASRLVPFSTDTQYF. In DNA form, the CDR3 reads TGTGCCAGCAGATTGGTTCCATTTAGCACAGATACGCAGTATTTT.

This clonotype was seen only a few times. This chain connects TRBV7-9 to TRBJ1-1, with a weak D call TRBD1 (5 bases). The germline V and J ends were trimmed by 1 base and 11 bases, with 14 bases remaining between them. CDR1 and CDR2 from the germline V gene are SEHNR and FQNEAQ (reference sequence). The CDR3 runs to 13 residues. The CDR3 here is CASSLDQGELAFF. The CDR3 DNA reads TGTGCCAGCAGCTTAGACCAGGGCGAGTTGGCTTTCTTT.

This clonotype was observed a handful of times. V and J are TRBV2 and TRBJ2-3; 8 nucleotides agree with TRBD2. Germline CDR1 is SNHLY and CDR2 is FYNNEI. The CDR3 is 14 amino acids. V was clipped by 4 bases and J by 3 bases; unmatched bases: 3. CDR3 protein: CASSVRLATDTQYF. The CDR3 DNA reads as TGTGCCAGCAGTGTAAGACTAGCGACAGATACGCAGTATTTT.

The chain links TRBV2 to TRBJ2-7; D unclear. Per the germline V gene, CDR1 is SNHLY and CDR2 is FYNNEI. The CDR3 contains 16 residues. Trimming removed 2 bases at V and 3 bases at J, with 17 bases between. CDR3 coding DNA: TGTGCCAGCAGTGAATCCCCCGATCGGATCCACTACGAGCAGTACTTC. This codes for CASSESPDRIHYEQYF.

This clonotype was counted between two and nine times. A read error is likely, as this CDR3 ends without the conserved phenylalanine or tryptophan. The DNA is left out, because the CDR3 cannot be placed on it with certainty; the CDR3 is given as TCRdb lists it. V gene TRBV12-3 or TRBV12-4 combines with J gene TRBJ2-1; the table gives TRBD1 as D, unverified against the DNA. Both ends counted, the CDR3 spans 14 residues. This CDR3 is CASSLGVLRDRGFL.